The 21 T cell receptor beta chains listed next were all sequenced from one sample in a study of blood T cell repertoires in COVID-19. Measured with immunoSEQ multiplex PCR; TCRdb has only the in-frame clones, and not every one. The data show 40,000 to 60,000 clones, roughly 70% seen once. Sequences were obtained from peripheral blood. These receptors all stem from a woman aged 70-85 years with acute or convalescent COVID-19.

CDR3 in amino acids: CASSLGSVKETQYF. CDR3 sequence (DNA): TGTGCCAGCAGCTTAGGTAGCGTTAAAGAGACCCAGTACTTC. The chain joins TRBV7-8 to TRBJ2-5, with D tentatively TRBD2 (5 bases). Germline CDR1 and CDR2: SGHVS and FQNEAQ. CDR3 size: 14 residues. V lost 1 base and J lost 3, with 9 bases in between.

The V call is TRBV5-1, the J call TRBJ2-5; D might be TRBD2 (6 bases). Deletions cut 0 bases from V and 1 base from J, with 7 bases between. Germline-derived CDR1 and CDR2 are SGHRS and YFSETQ. The CDR3 contains 14 residues. In nucleotides, the CDR3 is TGCGCCAGCAGCTTGGTGGGGGGCCAAGAGACCCAGTACTTC. This translates into CASSLVGGQETQYF.

This chain joins TRBV2 and TRBJ2-2; D is possibly TRBD2 (6 bases). Trimming removed 6 bases from V and 1 base from J, with 9 bases in between. In germline, CDR1 is SNHLY, CDR2 FYNNEI. CDR3 length equals 14 residues. The CDR3 DNA sequence: TGTGCCAGCAGGCTAGCGAGGAACACCGGGGAGCTGTTTTTT. This codes for CASRLARNTGELFF. The whole variable domain, filled in from reference TRBV2 and TRBJ2-2, reads EPEVTQTPSHQVTQMGQEVILRCVPISNHLYFYWYRQILGQKVEFLVSFYNNEISEKSEIFDDQFSVERPDGSNFTLKIRSTKLEDSAMYFCASRLARNTGELFFGEGSRLTVL.

V usage is TRBV5-1 and J usage is TRBJ2-2; maybe TRBD1 (6 bases). The CDR3 runs to 15 residues. CDR1 is SGHRS and CDR2 is YFSETQ in the germline V gene. V was pared by 3 bases and J by 4 bases, with 13 bases between. The CDR3: CASSSPGTITGELFF. CDR3 nucleotide sequence: TGCGCCAGCAGCTCTCCTGGGACAATCACCGGGGAGCTGTTTTTT.

The chain couples TRBV6-2 or TRBV6-3 to TRBJ2-1, with D possibly TRBD1 on 6 matching bases. The ends were cut back, 5 bases at V and 14 bases at J, with 16 bases in the middle. The CDR3 is 12 residues long. Germline CDR1 and CDR2: MNHEY and SVGEGT. The CDR3 DNA is TGTGCCAGCAGTAACCTACAGGGCAGGGAGTTCTTC. Translated: CASSNLQGREFF.

The rearrangement uses TRBV9 and TRBJ1-1; D gene ambiguous. Germline lookup yields CDR1 SGDLS and CDR2 YYNGEE. The V and J ends lost 0 bases and 4 bases respectively, with 7 bases between them. This CDR3 spans 13 amino acids. CDR3 in amino acids: CASSVGSGTEAFF. CDR3 nucleotides: TGTGCCAGCAGCGTAGGAAGCGGCACTGAAGCTTTCTTT.

In this sample, this clone turned up a few times. This rearrangement joins TRBV2 to TRBJ2-1; no firm D call. Germline values: CDR1 SNHLY, CDR2 FYNNEI. The CDR3 is 13 amino acids. The V and J ends lost 6 bases and 9 bases respectively, with 15 bases between them. The CDR3 is CASRADGDGEQFF. CDR3 in DNA: TGTGCCAGCAGGGCCGACGGAGACGGTGAGCAGTTCTTC.

This clone was found a few times. The rearrangement uses TRBV20-1 and TRBJ2-5, with D perhaps TRBD1 (5 bases). Trimming cost V 6 bases and J 5 bases, with 10 bases left between them. The germline V gene encodes CDR1 DFQATT and CDR2 SNEGSKA (reference sequence). The CDR3 loop spans 11 amino acids. The CDR3 sequence is CSAIRVETQYF. The DNA of the CDR3 is TGCAGTGCCATCAGGGTGGAGACCCAGTACTTC.

This clone was seen ten or more times. The gene calls are TRBV19 and TRBJ2-5, with 10 bases that match TRBD2. CDR1 and CDR2 from the germline V gene are LNHDA and SQIVND (reference sequence). CDR3 length: 13 amino acids. After removal of 6 bases from V and 4 bases from J, the junction contained 2 bases not matched to a gene. CDR3 loop: CASRVAGGETQYF. In DNA form, the CDR3 reads TGTGCCAGTAGGGTAGCGGGAGGAGAGACCCAGTACTTC. The entire variable domain, with the rest obtained from reference TRBV19 and TRBJ2-5, is as follows: DGGITQSPKYLFRKEGQNVTLSCEQNLNHDAMYWYRQDPGQGLRLIYYSQIVNDFQKGDIAEGYSVSREKKESFPLTVTSAQKNPTAFYLCASRVAGGETQYFGPGTRLLVL.

This rearrangement joins TRBV25-1 to TRBJ2-1; D remains unclear. The CDR3 is 13 amino acids. Trimming pared 5 bases from V and 7 bases from J, leaving 12 bases between. Germline CDR1 is MGHDK and CDR2 is SYGVNS. CDR3 nucleotide sequence: TGTGCCAGCAGTCGAGGATCCTTAAATGAGCAGTTCTTC. Residues: CASSRGSLNEQFF.

This sequence joins TRBV28 and TRBJ2-2; 12 nucleotides agree with TRBD2. V gave up 6 bases and J gave up 6 bases; unmatched junction bases: 8. Germline assignment: CDR1 MDHEN and CDR2 SYDVKM. The CDR3 sequence is 16 residues long. CDR3 residues: CASSPSGGASAGELFF. CDR3 DNA sequence: TGTGCCAGCAGCCCTAGCGGGGGGGCGTCGGCCGGGGAGCTGTTTTTT. The variable domain in full, completed from reference TRBV28 and TRBJ2-2, reads DVKVTQSSRYLVKRTGEKVFLECVQDMDHENMFWYRQDPGLGLRLIYFSYDVKMKEKGDIPEGYSVSREKKERFSLILESASTNQTSMYLCASSPSGGASAGELFFGEGSRLTVL.

V gene TRBV19 combines with J gene TRBJ2-2; the D gene is possibly TRBD2 (5 bases). Germline V lookup: CDR1 LNHDA, CDR2 SQIVND (reference sequence). V was shortened by 5 bases and J by 2 bases, with 12 bases between the two germline ends. The CDR3 extends over 15 amino acids. CDR3 protein: CASSFTRENTGELFF. In DNA, the CDR3 is TGTGCCAGTAGTTTTACTAGAGAAAACACCGGGGAGCTGTTTTTT. Together with reference TRBV19 and TRBJ2-2, the CDR3 gives the full variable domain: DGGITQSPKYLFRKEGQNVTLSCEQNLNHDAMYWYRQDPGQGLRLIYYSQIVNDFQKGDIAEGYSVSREKKESFPLTVTSAQKNPTAFYLCASSFTRENTGELFFGEGSRLTVL.

This clone was seen more than once but under ten times. V and J are TRBV2 and TRBJ1-2; D might be TRBD1 (5 bases). Looked up from germline, CDR1 is SNHLY and CDR2 is FYNNEI. V lost 4 bases to trimming and J lost 3 bases, with 21 bases between them. The CDR3 loop spans 17 amino acids. CDR3 protein: CASSGTGYKSVDYGYTF. CDR3 in DNA: TGTGCCAGCAGTGGAACAGGATACAAATCGGTCGACTATGGCTACACCTTC.

The chain joins TRBV12-1 to TRBJ2-7; the table assigns TRBD2, which was not confirmed against the DNA. TRBV12-1 is tagged as a pseudogene. This CDR3 is 15 amino acids long. CDR3 region: CASSFPPWREHEQYF. CDR3 DNA: TGTGCCAGCAGCTTCCCCCCCTGGCGGGAGCACGAGCAGTACTTC.

The chain combines TRBV10-3 with TRBJ2-2, with 7 bases matching TRBD2. CDR1 is ENHRY and CDR2 is SYGVKD in the germline V gene. The V and J ends lost 4 bases and 3 bases, in that order; junction bases with no gene match: 8. CDR3 length equals 16 residues. The CDR3 bases are TGTGCCATCAGTGGGGTGGGCGGGAGCGACACCGGGGAGCTGTTTTTT. It specifies CAISGVGGSDTGELFF.

The chain carries TRBV6-5 and TRBJ2-7; 10 bases align to TRBD2. The junction had 4 bases not matched to a gene; V was cut back by 2 bases and J by 3 bases. Germline assignment: CDR1 MNHEY and CDR2 SVGAGI. This CDR3 is 15 amino acids long. For the CDR3, the DNA is TGTGCCAGCAGTTACGGGACTAGCGAATTCTACGAGCAGTACTTC. Translating gives CASSYGTSEFYEQYF.

The CDR3 spells CASRLSYRERILTDTQYF. In DNA, the CDR3 is TGTGCCAGCAGACTATCGTACAGGGAGCGAATCCTCACAGATACGCAGTATTTT. The chain links TRBV11-2 to TRBJ2-3; D might be TRBD1 (6 bases). Per germline, CDR1 SGHAT and CDR2 FQNNGV. The CDR3 contains 18 residues. V lost 6 bases, J lost 2 bases, and 24 bases lay in between. The full variable domain, rest sourced from reference TRBV11-2 and TRBJ2-3, is EAGVAQSPRYKIIEKRQSVAFWCNPISGHATLYWYQQILGQGPKLLIQFQNNGVVDDSQLPKDRFSAERLKGVDSTLKIQPAKLEDSAVYLCASRLSYRERILTDTQYFGPGTRLTVL.

The V call is TRBV3-1 (or the pseudogene TRBV3-2), the J call TRBJ1-3; D unresolved. Per germline, CDR1 LGHDT and CDR2 YNNKEL (reference sequence). The CDR3 runs to 12 residues. V lost 1 base and J lost 4, with 2 bases in between. CDR3 in amino acids: CASSQVGNTIYF. CDR3 bases: TGTGCCAGCAGCCAAGTAGGAAACACCATATATTTT.

This clone was detected only a few times. The chain is built from TRBV6-2 or TRBV6-3 and TRBJ1-5; TRBD1 matches 9 bases. Germline CDR1 MNHEY, CDR2 SVGEGT. The CDR3 has 16 amino acids. V lost 5 bases to trimming and J lost 6 bases; unmatched junction nucleotides: 11. CDR3 coding DNA: TGTGCCAGCAGTACCTCCCGGACAGGGGAGGGTCAGCCCCAGCATTTT. It codes for CASSTSRTGEGQPQHF.

This clone was detected a few times. The V gene is TRBV5-5, the J gene TRBJ1-5; tentative D call: TRBD1 (6 bases). V was cut by 3 bases and J by 4 bases, with 8 bases left in between. The CDR3 is 13 residues long. In germline, CDR1 is SGHKS, CDR2 YYEKEE (reference sequence). The CDR3 nucleotides read TGTGCCAGCAGCTCGGACAGTAATCAGCCCCAGCATTTT. Translation: CASSSDSNQPQHF.

This sequence joins TRBV6-4 and TRBJ2-5; possible D gene TRBD2, 5 bases. Trimming stripped 6 bases from V and 8 bases from J, with 16 bases between. This CDR3 contains 13 residues. The germline gives CDR1 MRHNA, CDR2 SNTAGT. The chain's CDR3 is CASRADSRGTQYF. Written as DNA, the CDR3 is TGTGCCAGCAGAGCGGACTCCCGTGGAACCCAGTACTTC.